Shown below are 14 T cell receptor beta chains from a single sample sequenced in a study of Graves' ophthalmopathy and Graves' hyperthyroidism. The sequenced template was RNA, covering the TCR beta CDR3 region. The library came from an HTBI-primed first-round RT-PCR and a second-round multiplex PCR. TCRdb re-analysed the multiplex PCR reads in MiXCR, keeping a single row per CDR3 protein. The sample contains 650,000 to 800,000 distinct CDR3 sequences, over 40% of which appear only once. Sample: peripheral blood. Receptors originate from an adult man with Graves' ophthalmopathy.

Many counts were recorded for this clonotype. The CDR3: CASSAGNSGANVLTF. The CDR3 DNA sequence: TGTGCCAGCAGCGCGGGGAACTCTGGGGCCAACGTCCTGACTTTC. The chain has TRBV7-9 and TRBJ2-6; D is possibly TRBD2 (6 bases). Germline V gene lookup returns CDR1 SEHNR and CDR2 FQNEAQ (reference sequence). This CDR3 has 15 amino acids. V was trimmed by 5 bases and J by 0 bases, leaving 8 bases between them.

The sample holds many counts of this clonotype. V usage is TRBV9 and J usage is TRBJ1-5, with D maybe TRBD1 (5 bases). CDR1 is SGDLS, CDR2 YYNGEE, per germline. Trimming pared 0 bases from V and 5 bases from J, leaving 21 bases between. CDR3 length equals 18 residues. In DNA, the CDR3 is TGTGCCAGCAGCGTAGGTGCGGATCCAGTGACAGTTGATCAGCCCCAGCATTTT. Translation gives CASSVGADPVTVDQPQHF.

The chain uses TRBV4-1 and TRBJ1-2, with D maybe TRBD1 (5 bases). Germline V gene lookup returns CDR1 MGHRA and CDR2 YSYEKL. There are 14 residues in the CDR3. The germline V and J ends were trimmed by 7 bases and 4 bases, with 16 bases remaining between them. The CDR3 spells CASTPTENFYGYTF. Here the CDR3 DNA reads TGCGCCAGCACTCCGACAGAAAACTTCTATGGCTACACCTTC.

The genes are TRBV29-1 and TRBJ2-7, with 15 bases matching TRBD2. Germline V gene sequence: CDR1 SQVTM, CDR2 ANQGSEA. There are 16 residues in the CDR3. Here the CDR3 DNA reads TGCAGTGCTAGACCACCGGGACTAGCGGGGGGCTACGAGCAGTACTTC. Translating it yields CSARPPGLAGGYEQYF.

The CDR3: CAISGTADSGELFF. In DNA form, the CDR3 reads TGTGCCATCAGCGGGACAGCAGACTCTGGGGAGCTGTTTTTT. The chain carries TRBV10-3 and TRBJ2-2, with TRBD1 identical over 7 bases. V lost 6 bases, J lost 8 bases, and 9 bases stayed unmatched. The CDR3 loop spans 14 amino acids. The V gene's germline CDR1 is ENHRY and CDR2 SYGVKD.

This clonotype was seen a single time. The chain employs TRBV29-1 and TRBJ1-2; 8 bases are shared with TRBD1. Trimming at V came to 3 bases and at J to 8 bases, leaving 2 bases not matched to a gene. The CDR3 extends over 11 amino acids. Per the germline V gene, CDR1 is SQVTM and CDR2 is ANQGSEA. As DNA, the CDR3 is TGCAGCGTTGACAGGACAGGGGGCTACACCTTC. It specifies CSVDRTGGYTF.

The chain is built from TRBV10-3 and TRBJ1-6; D perhaps matches TRBD1 (5 bases). In germline, CDR1 is ENHRY, CDR2 SYGVKD. V lost 3 bases and J 7 bases, leaving 10 bases between the germline ends. The CDR3 length is 14 residues. The CDR3 DNA is TGTGCCATCAGTGACAGGGTCAGGAATTCACCCCTCCACTTT. This translates into CAISDRVRNSPLHF.

V is TRBV11-2 and J is TRBJ1-4; 7 nucleotides match TRBD1. J was trimmed by 5 bases and V by 5 bases; bases with no gene match: 8. There are 15 residues in the CDR3. Germline V CDR1 and CDR2: SGHAT, FQNNGV. CDR3 DNA: TGTGCCAGCAGCAAGGGGACAGCCGGGAATGAAAAACTGTTTTTT. This sequence encodes CASSKGTAGNEKLFF. The full variable domain, with the rest looked up from reference TRBV11-2 and TRBJ1-4, is EAGVAQSPRYKIIEKRQSVAFWCNPISGHATLYWYQQILGQGPKLLIQFQNNGVVDDSQLPKDRFSAERLKGVDSTLKIQPAKLEDSAVYLCASSKGTAGNEKLFFGSGTQLSVL.

This clonotype has a handful of counts. This chain connects TRBV20-1 to TRBJ1-2; 8 nucleotides match TRBD1. The CDR3 extends over 14 amino acids. In germline, CDR1 is DFQATT, CDR2 SNEGSKA (reference sequence). The V and J ends lost 2 bases and 4 bases, in that order; junction bases with no gene match: 6. The CDR3 DNA sequence: TGCAGTGCTAGATCCCAGGGGGCGACCTATGGCTACACCTTC. This translates into CSARSQGATYGYTF.

This clonotype has just a few counts. The chain links TRBV6-5 to TRBJ2-5; D ambiguous. Looked up from germline, CDR1 is MNHEY and CDR2 is SVGAGI. The CDR3 totals 13 residues. V lost 5 bases to trimming and J lost 4 bases, with 11 bases between them. The CDR3 region is CASSKAELETQYF. In DNA, the CDR3 is TGTGCCAGCAGTAAGGCTGAGCTAGAGACCCAGTACTTC.

This clonotype has more than one count but fewer than ten. This sequence joins TRBV12-3 or TRBV12-4 and TRBJ2-2, with D perhaps TRBD1 (6 bases). The CDR3 loop spans 15 amino acids. Trimming took off 6 bases at V and 1 base at J, with 12 bases between the two ends. The CDR3 loop is CASSTDRRNTGELFF. DNA for the CDR3: TGTGCCAGCAGCACGGACAGAAGGAACACCGGGGAGCTGTTTTTT.

This clonotype was counted a single time. The chain has TRBV5-4 and TRBJ1-6; D may be TRBD1 (6 bases). The CDR3 sequence is 11 residues long. Per germline, CDR1 SGHNT and CDR2 YYREEE (reference sequence). V lost 2 bases and J 16 bases, leaving 10 bases between the germline ends. The CDR3 protein is CASSFRGGLHF. CDR3 in DNA: TGTGCCAGCAGCTTTCGAGGGGGACTCCACTTT.

The table lists this clonotype with many counts. The V and J genes are TRBV20-1 and TRBJ1-2; weak D call: TRBD1 (5 bases). CDR1 and CDR2 (germline): DFQATT, SNEGSKA (reference sequence). The V end was cut by 5 bases, the J end by 3 bases, with 10 bases between. The CDR3 runs to 12 residues. The CDR3 region has the DNA TGCAGTGCTCGCGGGACTGACTATGGCTACACCTTC. Protein: CSARGTDYGYTF.

This clonotype was seen ten or more times. V gene TRBV29-1 combines with J gene TRBJ1-1, with a possible D match to TRBD1 (5 bases). CDR3 length: 12 amino acids. CDR1 and CDR2 from the germline V gene are SQVTM and ANQGSEA. V was shortened by 4 bases and J by 3 bases, with 9 bases between the two germline ends. The CDR3 loop is CSVGRGDTEAFF. CDR3 coding DNA: TGCAGCGTTGGGAGGGGTGACACTGAAGCTTTCTTT.